The 20 T cell receptor beta chains below were found in one sample sequenced in a study of early T cells in non-severe SARS-CoV-2 infection (dated by TCRdb to 2020 to 2023). The library relied on 5' RACE. The listed sequencing device is NextSeq 500. TCRdb passed the public sequencing reads through fastp at Q25 and MiXCR, retaining productive beta sequences. Each CDR3 protein gets just one entry, which takes the most common genes and DNA from the rows behind it. Recorded for this sample are some 30,000 distinct CDR3 sequences; roughly 5% of them occurred a single time. Jointly, the top ten make up roughly 6.5% of the sample. Sample: whole blood. The receptors originated from an adult who was a healthcare worker with PCR-confirmed SARS-CoV-2 infection or an uninfected control (not recorded which).

This clonotype has ten or more counts. The CDR3 is CASSLVPGRGNTIYF. For the CDR3, the DNA is TGTGCCAGCAGCTTAGTGCCGGGGCGCGGAAACACCATATATTTT. This chain links TRBV7-2 with TRBJ1-3; a possible D gene is TRBD1 (5 bases). V was pared by 1 base and J by 4 bases, with 11 bases between. This CDR3 region has 15 residues. Germline CDR1 SGHTA, CDR2 FQGNSA.

This clonotype showed up many times. The chain recombines TRBV27 with TRBJ1-1, with TRBD1 as a possible D gene (5 bases). The CDR3 totals 15 residues. The V gene lost 2 bases and the J gene lost 0 bases, with 10 bases spanning the gap. Germline loops: CDR1 MNHEY, CDR2 SMNVEV (reference sequence). The chain's CDR3 is CASSLGGRVNTEAFF. CDR3 nucleotide sequence: TGTGCCAGCAGTTTAGGTGGCAGGGTGAACACTGAAGCTTTCTTT.

The sample holds a few counts of this clonotype. The chain employs TRBV7-9 and TRBJ2-3; D perhaps matches TRBD1 (6 bases). V shed 5 bases and J shed 2 bases, with 17 bases lying between them. Germline loops: CDR1 SEHNR, CDR2 FQNEAQ (reference sequence). The CDR3 is made up of 16 amino acids. The CDR3 region is CASSSSGQLLTDTQYF. The CDR3 bases are TGTGCCAGCAGCAGCAGTGGACAGCTCCTCACAGATACGCAGTATTTT.

There are many counts of this clonotype. The J gene is TRBJ2-7, the V gene TRBV28; a possible D gene is TRBD2 (6 bases). The CDR3 runs 14 residues. Per the germline V gene, CDR1 is MDHEN and CDR2 is SYDVKM. Deletions cut 6 bases from V and 5 bases from J, with 17 bases between. CDR3 DNA sequence: TGTGCCAGCAGCTCCGGGACTGCGCCTAACGAGCAGTACTTC. Protein product: CASSSGTAPNEQYF.

The chain is built from TRBV5-1 and TRBJ2-2; no definite D call. Trimming pared 0 bases from V and 5 bases from J, leaving 5 bases between. CDR3 length equals 13 residues. Germline V CDR1 and CDR2: SGHRS, YFSETQ. The CDR3 DNA reads TGCGCCAGCAGCTTGGGTACAACCGGGGAGCTGTTTTTT. It is translated as CASSLGTTGELFF.

The chain is built from TRBV5-6 and TRBJ2-3, with TRBD1 matching 11 bases. CDR1 is SGHDT, CDR2 YYEEEE, per germline. The CDR3 spans 16 residues. V shed 4 bases and J 3 bases; nucleotides not matched to a gene: 7. The CDR3 spells CASSRGQGGSTDTQYF. CDR3 nucleotides: TGTGCCAGCAGCCGGGGACAGGGGGGATCAACAGATACGCAGTATTTT.

This clonotype has at least ten counts. The chain uses TRBV3-1 and TRBJ2-3; 11 bases fit TRBD2. CDR1 is LGHDT, CDR2 YNNKEL, per germline (reference sequence). This CDR3 is 16 amino acids long. After removal of 2 bases from V and 8 bases from J, the junction contained 9 bases not matched to a gene. CDR3 in DNA: TGTGCCAGCAGCCAACCTAGCGGGAGGAGGCGCGGTACGCAGTATTTT. Amino acid sequence: CASSQPSGRRRGTQYF.

The chain uses TRBV12-3 or TRBV12-4 and TRBJ1-4; D call uncertain. The CDR3 extends over 14 amino acids. Trimming took off 3 bases at V and 7 bases at J, with 12 bases between the two ends. The chain's CDR3 is CASSLGVPSEKLFF. DNA for the CDR3: TGTGCCAGCAGTTTGGGTGTGCCCTCTGAAAAACTGTTTTTT.

Many counts were recorded for this clonotype. The chain is built from TRBV9 and TRBJ2-3; D call uncertain. This CDR3 is built from 10 residues. The V gene lost 7 bases and the J gene lost 8 bases, with 8 bases spanning the gap. Germline V gene lookup returns CDR1 SGDLS and CDR2 YYNGEE. CDR3 in DNA: TGTGCCAGCCTTGGAAGTACGCAGTATTTT. This encodes CASLGSTQYF.

The genes are TRBV27 and TRBJ2-5, with 7 bases matching TRBD2. The CDR3 has 16 amino acids. The V segment lost 2 bases and the J segment 3 bases; nucleotides outside the gene matches: 9. Germline V CDR1 and CDR2: MNHEY, SMNVEV (reference sequence). CDR3 coding DNA: TGTGCCAGCAGTTTAGGTGCGGGAGTGGGCGAAGAGACCCAGTACTTC. Its translation: CASSLGAGVGEETQYF.

The sample holds many counts of this clonotype. The V and J genes are TRBV20-1 and TRBJ2-3, with 15 bases fitting TRBD2. The junction had 13 bases not matched to a gene; V was cut back by 5 bases and J by 4 bases. The CDR3 runs to 18 residues. CDR1 is DFQATT and CDR2 is SNEGSKA in the germline V gene (reference sequence). The CDR3 coding sequence is TGCAGTGCTCCGGGACTAGCGGGAGGACGAGCATCGGCAGATACGCAGTATTTT. Translated: CSAPGLAGGRASADTQYF.

This clonotype was observed at least ten times. The chain links TRBV5-4 to TRBJ2-5, with D uncertain. Germline V gene sequence: CDR1 SGHNT, CDR2 YYREEE (reference sequence). The CDR3 loop spans 15 amino acids. Trimming removed 3 bases from V and 1 base from J, with 13 bases in between. The CDR3 nucleotides are TGTGCCAGCAGCTCCCGACGTAACCCCCAAGAGACCCAGTACTTC. Translating it yields CASSSRRNPQETQYF.

This clonotype occurred many times. The chain couples TRBV12-3 or TRBV12-4 to TRBJ1-2; D is uncertain. Trimming cost V 5 bases and J 0 bases, with 22 bases left between them. There are 18 residues in the CDR3. The CDR3 sequence: CASSQVVSPGSSNYGYTF. DNA for the CDR3: TGTGCCAGCAGTCAAGTGGTGAGTCCCGGGAGTTCTAACTATGGCTACACCTTC.

The chain recombines TRBV7-9 with TRBJ2-5; D might be TRBD2 (6 bases). The ends were cut back, 8 bases at V and 5 bases at J, with 18 bases in the middle. This CDR3 has 14 residues. Germline CDR1 SEHNR, CDR2 FQNEAQ (reference sequence). In DNA form, the CDR3 reads TGTGCCAGCTTTGGGCGGGACCGCGGGGAGACCCAGTACTTC. Translated, it gives CASFGRDRGETQYF. Looking up the rest from reference TRBV7-9 and TRBJ2-5 gives the full variable domain: DTGVSQNPRHKITKRGQNVTFRCDPISEHNRLYWYRQTLGQGPEFLTYFQNEAQLEKSRLLSDRFSAERPKGSFSTLEIQRTEQGDSAMYLCASFGRDRGETQYFGPGTRLLVL.

This clonotype was observed many times. V and J are TRBV29-1 and TRBJ1-1; D is unresolved. V lost 2 bases and J 3 bases, leaving 13 bases between the germline ends. Germline CDR1 reads SQVTM; CDR2 reads ANQGSEA. There are 14 residues in the CDR3. The CDR3 sequence is CSVESPPKDTEAFF. CDR3 coding DNA: TGCAGCGTTGAATCCCCTCCCAAGGACACTGAAGCTTTCTTT.

This clonotype was found many times. This chain links TRBV3-1 with TRBJ2-6, with TRBD1 as a possible D gene (5 bases). CDR3 length: 16 residues. Germline V CDR1 and CDR2: LGHDT, YNNKEL (reference sequence). The V end was cut by 5 bases, the J end by 0 bases, with 11 bases between. The CDR3 loop is CASSAQGYSGANVLTF. The DNA for the CDR3 is TGTGCCAGCAGCGCTCAGGGTTACTCTGGGGCCAACGTCCTGACTTTC.

The chain has TRBV18 and TRBJ1-4; D is ambiguous. V lost 8 bases, J lost 0 bases, and 7 bases lay in between. Germline CDR1 and CDR2: KGHSH and LQKENI. The CDR3 sequence is 13 residues long. The CDR3 loop reads CASRITTNEKLFF. The CDR3 DNA is TGTGCCAGCCGTATCACAACTAATGAAAAACTGTTTTTT.

This clonotype was detected many times. CDR3 sequence (DNA): TGCAGCGGAAGGACAGGGGAAAATTCACCCCTCCACTTT. This encodes CSGRTGENSPLHF. The chain uses TRBV29-1 and TRBJ1-6, with 9 bases matching TRBD1. Per germline, CDR1 SQVTM and CDR2 ANQGSEA. The CDR3 is 13 amino acids. After removal of 7 bases from V and 7 bases from J, the junction contained 5 bases not matched to a gene.

The gene calls are TRBV12-3 or TRBV12-4 and TRBJ1-1, with D maybe TRBD1 (5 bases). V was trimmed by 0 bases and J by 3 bases, leaving 8 bases between them. The CDR3 consists of 14 residues. This chain's CDR3 is CASSLAQGDTEAFF. CDR3 in DNA: TGTGCCAGCAGTTTAGCGCAGGGAGACACTGAAGCTTTCTTT.

This clonotype was recorded many times. The V gene is TRBV7-9, the J gene TRBJ2-1; D is perhaps TRBD2 (6 bases). The V end was cut by 1 base, the J end by 5 bases, with 12 bases between. This CDR3 has 15 amino acids. Germline CDR1 and CDR2: SEHNR and FQNEAQ (reference sequence). In DNA form, the CDR3 reads TGTGCCAGCAGCTTAGGGGGCGGGACCCACAATGAGCAGTTCTTC. Translation: CASSLGGGTHNEQFF. Supplemented by reference TRBV7-9 and TRBJ2-1, the full variable domain reads DTGVSQNPRHKITKRGQNVTFRCDPISEHNRLYWYRQTLGQGPEFLTYFQNEAQLEKSRLLSDRFSAERPKGSFSTLEIQRTEQGDSAMYLCASSLGGGTHNEQFFGPGTRLTVL.